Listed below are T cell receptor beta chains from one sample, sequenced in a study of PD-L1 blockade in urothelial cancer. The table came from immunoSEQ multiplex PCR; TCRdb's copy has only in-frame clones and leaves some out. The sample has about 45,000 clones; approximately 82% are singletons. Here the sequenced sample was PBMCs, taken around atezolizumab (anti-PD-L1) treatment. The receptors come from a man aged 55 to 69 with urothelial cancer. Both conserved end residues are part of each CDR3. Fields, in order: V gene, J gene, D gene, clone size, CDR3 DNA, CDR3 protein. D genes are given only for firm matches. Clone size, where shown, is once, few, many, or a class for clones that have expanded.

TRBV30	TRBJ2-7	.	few	TGTGCCTGGAGTGTCCCAGGGTACGAGCAGTACTTC	CAWSVPGYEQYF
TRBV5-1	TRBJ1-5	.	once	TGCGCCAGCAGCTCCACTACAGGGAACAATCAGCCCCAGCATTTT	CASSSTTGNNQPQHF
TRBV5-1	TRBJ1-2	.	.	TGCGCCAGCAGCCCCGGCCTTTTGGGGGGACTTAACTATGGCTACACCTTC	CASSPGLLGGLNYGYTF
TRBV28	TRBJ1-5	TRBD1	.	TGTGCCAGCAGAAGGACAGGGGGCGGGGGCAATCAGCCCCAGCATTTT	CASRRTGGGGNQPQHF
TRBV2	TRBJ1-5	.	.	TGTGCCAGCACTCGTGGCAATCAGCCCCAGCATTTT	CASTRGNQPQHF
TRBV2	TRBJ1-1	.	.	TGTGCCAGCAGTTACAGGCGAAACACTGAAGCTTTCTTT	CASSYRRNTEAFF
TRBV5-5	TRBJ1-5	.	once	TGTGCCAGCAGCGGAGGGTACGGTCAGCCCCAGCATTTT	CASSGGYGQPQHF
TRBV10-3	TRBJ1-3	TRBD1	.	TGTGCCATCAGATCGGACAGGGTCGGAAACACCATATATTTT	CAIRSDRVGNTIYF
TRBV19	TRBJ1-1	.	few	TGTGCCAGTAGCAGCCTCAGGGGGAACACTGAAGCTTTCTTT	CASSSLRGNTEAFF
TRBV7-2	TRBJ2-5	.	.	TGTGCCAGCAGCCCCGACAGGTACCAAGAGACCCAGTACTTC	CASSPDRYQETQYF
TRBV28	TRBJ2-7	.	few	TGTGCCAGCAGTTCCCCCAAAGTATCGCCCGTGCGTTCATTGTACGAGCAGTACTTC	CASSSPKVSPVRSLYEQYF
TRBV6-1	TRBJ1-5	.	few	TGTGCCAGCACCGAAGGAAACAGATCCAATCAGCCCCAGCATTTT	CASTEGNRSNQPQHF
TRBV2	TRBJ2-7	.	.	TGTGCCAGCGTCATTCAAGGGACATCCTACGAGCAGTACTTC	CASVIQGTSYEQYF
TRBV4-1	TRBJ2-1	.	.	TGCGCCAGCAGCCTAGCGGAGGCGAGTGAGCAGTTCTTC	CASSLAEASEQFF
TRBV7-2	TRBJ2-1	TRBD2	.	TGTGCCAGCAGCACCTTGACTAGCGGCTACAATGAGCAGTTCTTC	CASSTLTSGYNEQFF
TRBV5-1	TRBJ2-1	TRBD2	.	TGCGCCAGCAGCTCGATGGGACTAGCTTCCAATGAGCAGTTCTTC	CASSSMGLASNEQFF
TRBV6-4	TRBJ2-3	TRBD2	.	TGTGCCAGCAGTGATGGGGGGGTCGCGACAGATACGCAGTATTTT	CASSDGGVATDTQYF
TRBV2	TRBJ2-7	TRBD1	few	TGTGCCGGCTCTGGACAGGGCTCCTACGAGCAGTACTTC	CAGSGQGSYEQYF
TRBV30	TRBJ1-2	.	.	TGTGCCTGGAGCAAGACGACAGGAGCCTATGGCTACACCTTC	CAWSKTTGAYGYTF
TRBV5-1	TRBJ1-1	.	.	TGCGCCAGCAGCTTGGAAGGCGGGGACCCTGAAGCTTTCTTT	CASSLEGGDPEAFF
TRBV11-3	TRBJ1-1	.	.	TGTGCCAGCAGCTTAACTCCGAACACTGAAGCTTTCTTT	CASSLTPNTEAFF
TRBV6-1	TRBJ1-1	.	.	TGTGCCAGCAGTGACCCCCGAGGACAACTTTTTGGTGAAGCTTTCTTT	CASSDPRGQLFGEAFF
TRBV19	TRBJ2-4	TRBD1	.	TGTGCCAGTAGTATCCCGGGACAGGGTGAAAACATTCAGTACTTC	CASSIPGQGENIQYF
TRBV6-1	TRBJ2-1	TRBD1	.	TGTGCCAGCAGAAGACAGGGCAAGCAGTTCTTC	CASRRQGKQFF
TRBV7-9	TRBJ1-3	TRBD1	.	TGTGCCAGCAGGCCAGGGGGCACGGCTGGAAACACCATATATTTT	CASRPGGTAGNTIYF
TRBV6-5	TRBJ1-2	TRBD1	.	TGTGCCAGCAGCCGACAGGGCACGGGTGGCTACACCTTC	CASSRQGTGGYTF
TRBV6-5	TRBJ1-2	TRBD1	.	TGTGCCAGCAGTTACAGAGGGGGCGATGGCTACACCTTC	CASSYRGGDGYTF
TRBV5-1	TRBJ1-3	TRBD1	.	TGCGCCAGCAGCTTGGGACAGGGGACTGGAAACACCATATATTTT	CASSLGQGTGNTIYF
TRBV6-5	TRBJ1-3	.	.	TGTGCCAGCAAACAGGGTTTCTCTGGAAACACCATATATTTT	CASKQGFSGNTIYF
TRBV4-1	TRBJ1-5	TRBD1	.	TGCGCCAGCAACCAAGACAGGGGCAATCAGCCCCAGCATTTT	CASNQDRGNQPQHF
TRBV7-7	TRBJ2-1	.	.	TGTGCTAGCAGCTTAAGCGGTAACTCCTACAATGAGCAGTTCTTC	CASSLSGNSYNEQFF